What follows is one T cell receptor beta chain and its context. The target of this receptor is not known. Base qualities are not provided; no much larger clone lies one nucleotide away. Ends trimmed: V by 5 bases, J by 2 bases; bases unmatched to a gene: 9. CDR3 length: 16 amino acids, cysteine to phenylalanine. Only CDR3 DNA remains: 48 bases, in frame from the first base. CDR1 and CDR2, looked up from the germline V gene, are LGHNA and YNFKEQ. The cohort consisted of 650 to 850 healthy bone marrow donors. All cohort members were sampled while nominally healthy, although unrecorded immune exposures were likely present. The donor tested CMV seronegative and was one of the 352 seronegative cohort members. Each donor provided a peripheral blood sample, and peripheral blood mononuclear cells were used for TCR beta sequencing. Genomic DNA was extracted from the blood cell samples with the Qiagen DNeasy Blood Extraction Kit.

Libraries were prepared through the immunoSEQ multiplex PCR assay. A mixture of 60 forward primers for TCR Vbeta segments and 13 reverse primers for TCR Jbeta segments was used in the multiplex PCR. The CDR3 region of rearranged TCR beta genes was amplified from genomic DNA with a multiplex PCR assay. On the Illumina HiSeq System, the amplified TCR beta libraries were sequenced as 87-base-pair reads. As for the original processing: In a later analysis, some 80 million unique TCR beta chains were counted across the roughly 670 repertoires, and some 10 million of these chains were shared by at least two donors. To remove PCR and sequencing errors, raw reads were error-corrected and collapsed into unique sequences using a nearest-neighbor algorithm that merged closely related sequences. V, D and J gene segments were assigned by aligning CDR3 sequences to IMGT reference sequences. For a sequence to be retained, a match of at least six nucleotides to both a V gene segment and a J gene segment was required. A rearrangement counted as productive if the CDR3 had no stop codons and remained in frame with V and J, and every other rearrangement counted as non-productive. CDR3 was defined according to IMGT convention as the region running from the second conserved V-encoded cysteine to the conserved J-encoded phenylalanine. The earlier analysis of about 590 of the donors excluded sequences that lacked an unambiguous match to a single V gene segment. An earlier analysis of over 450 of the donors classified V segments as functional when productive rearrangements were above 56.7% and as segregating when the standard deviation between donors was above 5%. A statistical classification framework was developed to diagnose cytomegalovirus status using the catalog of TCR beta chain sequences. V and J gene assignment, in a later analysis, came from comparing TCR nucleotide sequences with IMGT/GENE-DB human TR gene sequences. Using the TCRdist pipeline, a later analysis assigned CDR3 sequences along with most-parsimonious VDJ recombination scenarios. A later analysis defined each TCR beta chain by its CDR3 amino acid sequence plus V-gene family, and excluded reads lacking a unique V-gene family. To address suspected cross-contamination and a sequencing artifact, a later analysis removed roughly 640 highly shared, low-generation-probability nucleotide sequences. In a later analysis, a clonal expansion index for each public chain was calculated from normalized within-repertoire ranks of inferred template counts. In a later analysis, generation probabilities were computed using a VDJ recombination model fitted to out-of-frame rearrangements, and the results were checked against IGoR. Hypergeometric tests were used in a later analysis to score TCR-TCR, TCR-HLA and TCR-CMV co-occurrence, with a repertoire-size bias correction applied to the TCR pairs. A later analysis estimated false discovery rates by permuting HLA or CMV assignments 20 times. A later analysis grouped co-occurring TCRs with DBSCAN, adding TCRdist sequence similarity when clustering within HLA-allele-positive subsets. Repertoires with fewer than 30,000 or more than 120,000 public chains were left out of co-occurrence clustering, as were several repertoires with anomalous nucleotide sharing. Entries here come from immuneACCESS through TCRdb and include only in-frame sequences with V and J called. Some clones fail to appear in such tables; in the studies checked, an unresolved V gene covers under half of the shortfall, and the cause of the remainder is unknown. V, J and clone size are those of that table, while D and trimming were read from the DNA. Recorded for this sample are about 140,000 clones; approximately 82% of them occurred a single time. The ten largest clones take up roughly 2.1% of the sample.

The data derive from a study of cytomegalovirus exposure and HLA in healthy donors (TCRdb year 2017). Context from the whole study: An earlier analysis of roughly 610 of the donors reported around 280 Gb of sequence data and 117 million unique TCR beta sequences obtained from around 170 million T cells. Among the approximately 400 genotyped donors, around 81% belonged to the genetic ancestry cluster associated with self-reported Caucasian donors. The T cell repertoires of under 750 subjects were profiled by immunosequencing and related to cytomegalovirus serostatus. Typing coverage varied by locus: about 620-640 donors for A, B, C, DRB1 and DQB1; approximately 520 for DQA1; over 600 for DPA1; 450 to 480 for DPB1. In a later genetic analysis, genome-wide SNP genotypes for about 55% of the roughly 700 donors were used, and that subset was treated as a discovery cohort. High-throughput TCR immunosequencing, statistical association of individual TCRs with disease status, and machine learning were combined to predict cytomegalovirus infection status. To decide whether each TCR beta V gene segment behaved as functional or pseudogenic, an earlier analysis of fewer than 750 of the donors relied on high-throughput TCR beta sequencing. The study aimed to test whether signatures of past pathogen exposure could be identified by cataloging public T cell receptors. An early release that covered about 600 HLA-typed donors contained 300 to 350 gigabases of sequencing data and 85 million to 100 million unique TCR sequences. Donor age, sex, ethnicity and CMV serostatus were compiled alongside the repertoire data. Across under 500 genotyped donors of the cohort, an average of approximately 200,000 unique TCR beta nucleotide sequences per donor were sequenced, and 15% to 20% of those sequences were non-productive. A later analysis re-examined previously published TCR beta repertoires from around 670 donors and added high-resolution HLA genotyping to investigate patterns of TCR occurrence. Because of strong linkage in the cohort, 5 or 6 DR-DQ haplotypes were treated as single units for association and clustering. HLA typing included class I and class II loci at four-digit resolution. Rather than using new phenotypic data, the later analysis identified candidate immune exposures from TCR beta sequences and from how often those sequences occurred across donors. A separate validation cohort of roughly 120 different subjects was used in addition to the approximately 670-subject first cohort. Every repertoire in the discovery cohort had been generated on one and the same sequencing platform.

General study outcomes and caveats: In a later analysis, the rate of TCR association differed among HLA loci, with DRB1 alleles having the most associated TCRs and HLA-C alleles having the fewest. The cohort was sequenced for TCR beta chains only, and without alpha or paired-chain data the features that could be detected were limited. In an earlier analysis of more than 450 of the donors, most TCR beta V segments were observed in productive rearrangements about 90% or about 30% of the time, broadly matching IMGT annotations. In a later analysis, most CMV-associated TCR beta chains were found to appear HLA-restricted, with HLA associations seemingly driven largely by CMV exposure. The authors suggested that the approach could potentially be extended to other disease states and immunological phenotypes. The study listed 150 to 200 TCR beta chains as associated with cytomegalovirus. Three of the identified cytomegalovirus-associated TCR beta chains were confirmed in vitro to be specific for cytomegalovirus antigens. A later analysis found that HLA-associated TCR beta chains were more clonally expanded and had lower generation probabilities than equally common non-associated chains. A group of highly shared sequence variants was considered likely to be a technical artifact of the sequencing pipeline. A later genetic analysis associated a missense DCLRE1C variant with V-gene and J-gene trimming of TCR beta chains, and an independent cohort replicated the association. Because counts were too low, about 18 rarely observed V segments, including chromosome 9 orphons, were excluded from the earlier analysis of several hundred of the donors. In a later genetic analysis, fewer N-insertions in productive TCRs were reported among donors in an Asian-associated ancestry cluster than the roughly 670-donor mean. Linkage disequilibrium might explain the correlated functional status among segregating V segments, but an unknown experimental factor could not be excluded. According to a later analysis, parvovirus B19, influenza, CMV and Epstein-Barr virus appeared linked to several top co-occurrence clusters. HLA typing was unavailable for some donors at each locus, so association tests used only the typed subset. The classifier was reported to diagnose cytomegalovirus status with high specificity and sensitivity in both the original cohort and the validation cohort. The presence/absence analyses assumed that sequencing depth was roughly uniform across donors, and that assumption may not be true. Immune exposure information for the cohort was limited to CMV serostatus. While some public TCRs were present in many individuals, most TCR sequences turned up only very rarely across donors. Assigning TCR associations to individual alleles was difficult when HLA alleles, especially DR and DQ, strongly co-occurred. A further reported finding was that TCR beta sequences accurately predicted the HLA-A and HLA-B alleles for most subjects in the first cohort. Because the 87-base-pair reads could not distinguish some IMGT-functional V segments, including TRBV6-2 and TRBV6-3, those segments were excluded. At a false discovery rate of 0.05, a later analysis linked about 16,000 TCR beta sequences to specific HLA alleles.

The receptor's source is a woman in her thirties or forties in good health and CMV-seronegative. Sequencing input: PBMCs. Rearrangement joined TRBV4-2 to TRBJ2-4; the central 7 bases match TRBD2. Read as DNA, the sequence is TGTGCCAGCAGCAGAGACCGCGGGAGATCCAAAAACATTCAGTACTTC. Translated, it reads CASSRDRGRSKNIQYF.